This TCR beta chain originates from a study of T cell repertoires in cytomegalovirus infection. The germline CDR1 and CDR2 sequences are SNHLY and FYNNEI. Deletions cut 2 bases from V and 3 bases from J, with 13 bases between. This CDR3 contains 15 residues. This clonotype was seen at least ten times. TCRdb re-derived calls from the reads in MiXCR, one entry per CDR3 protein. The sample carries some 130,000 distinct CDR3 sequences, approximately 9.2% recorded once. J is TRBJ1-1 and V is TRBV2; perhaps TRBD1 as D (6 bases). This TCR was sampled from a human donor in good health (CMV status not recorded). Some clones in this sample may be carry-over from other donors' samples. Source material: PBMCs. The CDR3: CASSENRVGDTEAFF. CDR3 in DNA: TGTGCCAGCAGTGAAAACAGGGTGGGAGACACTGAAGCTTTCTTT.